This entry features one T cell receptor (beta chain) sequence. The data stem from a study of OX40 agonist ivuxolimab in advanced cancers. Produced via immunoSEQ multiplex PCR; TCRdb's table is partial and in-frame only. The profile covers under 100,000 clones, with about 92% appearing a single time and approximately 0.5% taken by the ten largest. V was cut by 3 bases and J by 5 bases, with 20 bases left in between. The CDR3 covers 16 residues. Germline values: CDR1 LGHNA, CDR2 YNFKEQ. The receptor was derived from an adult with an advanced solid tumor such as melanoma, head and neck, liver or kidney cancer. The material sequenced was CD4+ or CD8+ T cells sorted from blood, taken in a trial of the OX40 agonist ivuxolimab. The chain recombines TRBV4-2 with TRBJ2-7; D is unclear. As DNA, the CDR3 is TGTGCCAGCAGCCAGGGCTGGGGTGGTCCCCCCCACGAGCAGTACTTC. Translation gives CASSQGWGGPPHEQYF.